Below, 9 T cell receptor beta chains from the same sample are listed, as sequenced in a study of T cell responses to AZD1222 COVID-19 vaccine. Generated by immunoSEQ multiplex PCR, the TCRdb table keeps only in-frame clones and is missing some. This repertoire shows 95,000 to 120,000 clones, approximately 90% found once; its top ten account for approximately 6.4%. This specimen was peripheral blood, taken 28 days after the second AZD1222 dose. The receptors were gathered from an adult who received the AZD1222 COVID-19 vaccine.

V and J are TRBV27 and TRBJ1-1, with TRBD1 matching over 7 bases. The CDR3 runs 14 residues. After removal of 4 bases from V and 1 base from J, the junction contained 3 bases not matched to a gene. The V gene's germline CDR1 is MNHEY and CDR2 SMNVEV (reference sequence). Here the CDR3 reads CASSWRGQNTEAFF. In DNA, the CDR3 is TGTGCCAGCAGTTGGAGGGGGCAGAACACTGAAGCTTTCTTT.

This clone showed up just once. The CDR3 region is CASRNRDRGSSVEYEQYF. The CDR3 DNA reads TGTGCCAGCAGAAACCGGGACAGGGGGTCCTCGGTCGAATACGAGCAGTACTTC. V gene TRBV11-2 combines with J gene TRBJ2-7; 11 bases line up with TRBD1. Germline V gives CDR1 SGHAT, CDR2 FQNNGV. This CDR3 region has 18 residues. With 6 bases clipped from V and 4 bases from J, the junction kept 17 bases outside the gene matches. The full variable domain, rest sourced from reference TRBV11-2 and TRBJ2-7, is EAGVAQSPRYKIIEKRQSVAFWCNPISGHATLYWYQQILGQGPKLLIQFQNNGVVDDSQLPKDRFSAERLKGVDSTLKIQPAKLEDSAVYLCASRNRDRGSSVEYEQYFGPGTRLTVT.

CDR3 in DNA: TGTGCCAGCAGACCTTCCGAATACAATGAGCAGTTCTTC. Translating gives CASRPSEYNEQFF. The chain carries TRBV7-9 and TRBJ2-1; no clear D. Germline V gene sequence: CDR1 SEHNR, CDR2 FQNEAQ (reference sequence). The CDR3 is made up of 13 amino acids. The V end was cut by 6 bases, the J end by 4 bases, with 10 bases between.

The genes are TRBV2 and TRBJ2-7, with 7 bases identical to TRBD1. The CDR3 is 17 residues long. CDR1 SNHLY and CDR2 FYNNEI come from the germline V gene. Trimming cost V 3 bases and J 5 bases; bases outside gene matches: 16. This CDR3 reads CASSDRTLSTGSDEQYF. The CDR3 DNA reads TGTGCCAGCAGTGATCGGACCCTTTCGACAGGGTCGGACGAGCAGTACTTC.

The chain recombines TRBV11-1 with TRBJ2-1; D is undetermined. V was shortened by 5 bases and J by 6 bases, with 14 bases between the two germline ends. This CDR3 is 14 amino acids long. Germline V gene sequence: CDR1 SGHAT, CDR2 FQDESV (reference sequence). In nucleotides, the CDR3 is TGTGCCAGCAGCCCAATGGACGGTTTCAATGAGCAGTTCTTC. Translating gives CASSPMDGFNEQFF.

V and J are TRBV6-1 and TRBJ2-3; D may be TRBD1 (5 bases). The CDR3 loop spans 14 amino acids. The V gene's germline CDR1 is MNHNS and CDR2 SASEGT. V was pared by 3 bases and J by 7 bases, with 14 bases between. In DNA form, the CDR3 reads TGTGCCAGCAGTGAGACAGAGAGTCTTAATACGCAGTATTTT. It encodes CASSETESLNTQYF.

The sample holds one count of this clone. V gene TRBV5-6 combines with J gene TRBJ2-2, with D possibly TRBD1 on 5 matching bases. The germline V and J ends were trimmed by 1 base and 5 bases, with 12 bases remaining between them. The CDR3 contains 15 residues. Germline V gene data show CDR1 as SGHDT and CDR2 as YYEEEE. CDR3 bases: TGTGCCAGCAGCTTGTCGCAGGGCTGGACCGGGGAGCTGTTTTTT. Its protein is CASSLSQGWTGELFF.

The chain joins TRBV28 to TRBJ2-5, with 7 bases identical to TRBD1. The length of the CDR3 is 15 residues. The germline V gene has CDR1 MDHEN and CDR2 SYDVKM. Unmatched junction bases numbered 12, after V lost 8 bases and J lost 3 bases. The CDR3 here is CASSRRQGDKETQYF. Written as DNA, the CDR3 is TGTGCCAGCTCCCGCCGACAGGGTGACAAAGAGACCCAGTACTTC.

This clone was recorded only once. The V gene is TRBV5-1, the J gene TRBJ2-1; 9 positions agree with TRBD1. J was trimmed by 8 bases and V by 3 bases; bases with no gene match: 9. The CDR3 spans 15 residues. Germline CDR1 is SGHRS and CDR2 is YFSETQ. In DNA form, the CDR3 reads TGCGCCAGCAGCTCTTCCGCGACAGGGGGGTATGAGCAGTTCTTC. Protein product: CASSSSATGGYEQFF.